This T cell receptor (beta chain) was identified in a study of cytomegalovirus exposure and HLA in healthy donors. This clone was seen just once. One end of the junction varies from germline; a read error may be responsible. The PCR was carried out with 60 Vbeta primers and 13 Jbeta primers. The protocol was immunoSEQ multiplex PCR, while the TCRdb copy is restricted to in-frame clones and leaves out a portion. The profile covers over 95,000 clones, with 74% appearing a single time and just over 2% taken by the ten largest. The germline V gene has CDR1 SEHNR and CDR2 FQNEAQ (reference sequence). The CDR3 sequence is 14 residues long.

This sequence joins TRBV7-9 and TRBJ2-2; D may be TRBD2 (6 bases). The material sequenced was PBMCs. The sequence derives from a human donor in good health. The CDR3 DNA reads as TGTTCCAGCAGCCTTAGCGGGAACACCGGGGAGCTGTTTTTT. Protein: CSSSLSGNTGELFF.